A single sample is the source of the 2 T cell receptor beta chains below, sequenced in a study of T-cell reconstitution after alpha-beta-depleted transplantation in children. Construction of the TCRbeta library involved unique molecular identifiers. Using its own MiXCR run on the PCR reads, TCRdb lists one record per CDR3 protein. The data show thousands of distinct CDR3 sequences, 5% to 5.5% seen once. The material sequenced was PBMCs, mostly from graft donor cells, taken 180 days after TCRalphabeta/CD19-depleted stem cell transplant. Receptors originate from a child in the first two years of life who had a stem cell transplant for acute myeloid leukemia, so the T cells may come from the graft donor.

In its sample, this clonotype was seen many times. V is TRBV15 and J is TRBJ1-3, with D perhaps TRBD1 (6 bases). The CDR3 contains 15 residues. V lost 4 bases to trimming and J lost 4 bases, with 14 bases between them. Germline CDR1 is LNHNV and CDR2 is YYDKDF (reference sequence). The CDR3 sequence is CATSITRTAGNTIYF. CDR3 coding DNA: TGTGCCACCAGCATAACAAGGACAGCCGGAAACACCATATATTTT.

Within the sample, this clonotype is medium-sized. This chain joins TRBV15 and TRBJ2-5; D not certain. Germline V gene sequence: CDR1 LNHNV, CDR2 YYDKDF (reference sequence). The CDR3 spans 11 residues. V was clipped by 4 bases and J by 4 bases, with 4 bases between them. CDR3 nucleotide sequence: TGTGCCACCAGCACGGGAGAGACCCAGTACTTC. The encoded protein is CATSTGETQYF. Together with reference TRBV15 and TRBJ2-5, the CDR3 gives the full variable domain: DAMVIQNPRYQVTQFGKPVTLSCSQTLNHNVMYWYQQKSSQAPKLLFHYYDKDFNNEADTPDNFQSRRPNTSFCFLDIRSPGLGDTAMYLCATSTGETQYFGPGTRLLVL.